This T cell receptor (beta chain) originates from a study of human T cells and chemical hapten exposure. Overall study context: Diphenylcyclopropenone, dosed weekly to the scalp, was given to patients throughout the roughly 24-week study.

V gave up 6 bases and J gave up 6 bases; unmatched junction bases: 8. CDR1 SQVTM and CDR2 ANQGSEA come from the germline V gene. The CDR3 loop spans 13 amino acids. The time point is: patch test 3, about 24 weeks after DPC sensitization. Regarding treatment: therapeutic diphenylcyclopropenone sensitization with weekly scalp DPC. At patch-test visits, sampling came before the patch test. The library gave individual cDNA molecules unique molecular identifiers. TCRdb redid the calling of the RACE reads with MiXCR, one entry per CDR3 protein. Counted here are roughly 130,000 distinct CDR3 sequences, over 9% occurring once; the ten biggest clones make up 2% to 2.5%. This clonotype was recorded a few times.

The chain recombines TRBV29-1 with TRBJ2-1; TRBD1 matches at 7 bases. The receptor was isolated from a woman aged 45-65 years with alopecia areata. Some clones in this sample may be carry-over from other donors' samples. Sample: whole blood, taken in connection with sensitization to the hapten diphenylcyclopropenone (DPC). The CDR3 coding sequence is TGCAGCGTAGTAAGACAGGGCTCCAATGAGCAGTTCTTC. This encodes CSVVRQGSNEQFF.